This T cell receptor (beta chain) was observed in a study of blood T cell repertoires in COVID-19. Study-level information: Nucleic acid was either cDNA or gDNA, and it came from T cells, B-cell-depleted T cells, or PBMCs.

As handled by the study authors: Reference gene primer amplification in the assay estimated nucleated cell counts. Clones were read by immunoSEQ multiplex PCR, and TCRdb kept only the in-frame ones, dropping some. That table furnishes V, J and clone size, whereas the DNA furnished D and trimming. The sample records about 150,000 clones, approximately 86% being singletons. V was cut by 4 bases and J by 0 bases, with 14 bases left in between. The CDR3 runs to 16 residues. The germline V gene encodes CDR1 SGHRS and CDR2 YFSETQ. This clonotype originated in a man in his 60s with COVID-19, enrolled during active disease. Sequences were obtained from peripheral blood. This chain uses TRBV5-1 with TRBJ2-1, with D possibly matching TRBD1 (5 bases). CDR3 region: CASSSRQISSYNEQFF. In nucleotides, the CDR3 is TGCGCCAGCAGCAGTCGACAGATAAGCTCCTACAATGAGCAGTTCTTC.